These 7 T cell receptor beta chains were all obtained from the same sample, sequenced in a study of read filtering for tumor transcriptome and immune sequencing. The library was built from around 400 ng RNA with molecular barcoded adaptors for alpha/delta and beta/gamma chains. TCRdb redid the calling of the reads with MiXCR, one entry per CDR3 protein. The sample has around 26,000 distinct CDR3 sequences, 13% to 15% seen once; the top ten hold 35% to 50%. Input material: a population of CD138-negative cells sorted from bone marrow. The receptors here all came from a donor at least 40 years old with multiple myeloma.

This chain joins TRBV7-2 and TRBJ2-7; 8 bases are a match to TRBD2. The CDR3 loop spans 15 amino acids. CDR1 and CDR2 (germline): SGHTA, FQGNSA. J was trimmed by 0 bases and V by 11 bases; bases with no gene match: 12. CDR3: CAGGLAGSTSYEQYF. CDR3 DNA sequence: TGTGCCGGCGGCTTAGCGGGGAGCACCTCCTACGAGCAGTACTTC.

Remarks on this clonotype: One end of the junction is discordant with germline, which a read error may explain. This chain uses TRBV6-5 with TRBJ2-2, with D possibly being TRBD1 or TRBD2 (5 bases each). The germline CDR1 and CDR2 sequences are MNHEY and SVGAGI. The CDR3 length is 14 residues. In DNA form, the CDR3 reads TGTGCCAGCAGAAACAGACCGGACACCGGGGAGCTGTCTTTT. Its translation is CASRNRPDTGELSF.

This clonotype was counted at least ten times. The rearrangement links TRBV3-1 to TRBJ2-5, with D perhaps matching TRBD1 (5 bases). This CDR3 contains 12 residues. V was pared by 4 bases and J by 4 bases, with 7 bases between. Germline V gives CDR1 LGHDT, CDR2 YNNKEL (reference sequence). CDR3 in amino acids: CASSRQGETQYF. The CDR3 DNA sequence: TGTGCCAGCAGCCGTCAGGGAGAGACCCAGTACTTC.

This sequence joins TRBV6-2 or TRBV6-3 and TRBJ2-5; 8 nucleotides align to TRBD2. CDR3 length: 13 residues. Unmatched junction bases numbered 2, after V lost 5 bases and J lost 3 bases. Germline CDR1 is MNHEY and CDR2 is SVGEGT. DNA of the CDR3: TGTGCCAGCAGTGAGCGGGGGAAAGAGACCCAGTACTTC. Its protein is CASSERGKETQYF.

This chain uses TRBV19 with TRBJ1-4; tentatively, D is TRBD1 (6 bases). The ends were cut back, 11 bases at V and 8 bases at J, with 21 bases in the middle. CDR3 size: 14 residues. The germline V gene encodes CDR1 LNHDA and CDR2 SQIVND (reference sequence). The CDR3 DNA is TGTGCCTGTACCCGGACAGTTAGCTCAGAAAAACTGTTTTTT. It specifies CACTRTVSSEKLFF.

This clonotype was observed many times. J is TRBJ2-3 and V is TRBV29-1; D possibly corresponds to TRBD2 (6 bases). The CDR3 extends over 14 amino acids. CDR1 is SQVTM and CDR2 is ANQGSEA in the germline V gene. The V end was cut by 6 bases, the J end by 4 bases, with 17 bases between. The CDR3: CSVVRGRLSDTQYF. The DNA for the CDR3 is TGCAGCGTCGTACGGGGGAGACTCTCAGATACGCAGTATTTT.

At least ten counts were recorded for this clonotype. The genes are TRBV9 and TRBJ2-3; possibly TRBD2 for D (6 bases). The length of the CDR3 is 16 residues. Germline CDR1 and CDR2: SGDLS and YYNGEE. V dropped 1 base and J dropped 3 bases, with 15 bases sitting between them. CDR3 amino acids: CASSVFSGVGTDTQYF. The CDR3 bases are TGTGCCAGCAGCGTATTCTCGGGAGTTGGTACAGATACGCAGTATTTT.